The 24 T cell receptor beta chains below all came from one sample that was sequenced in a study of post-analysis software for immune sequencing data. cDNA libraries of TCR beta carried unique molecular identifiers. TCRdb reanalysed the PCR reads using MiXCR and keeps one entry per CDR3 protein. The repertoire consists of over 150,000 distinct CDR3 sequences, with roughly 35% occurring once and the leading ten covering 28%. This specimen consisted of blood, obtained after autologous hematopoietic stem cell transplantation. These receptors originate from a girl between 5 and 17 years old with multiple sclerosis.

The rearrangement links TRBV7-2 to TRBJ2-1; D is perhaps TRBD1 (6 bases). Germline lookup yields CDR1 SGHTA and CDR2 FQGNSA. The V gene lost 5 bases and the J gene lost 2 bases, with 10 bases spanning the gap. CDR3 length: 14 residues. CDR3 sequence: CASSEGHPYNEQFF. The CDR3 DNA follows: TGTGCCAGCAGCGAGGGACACCCCTACAATGAGCAGTTCTTC.

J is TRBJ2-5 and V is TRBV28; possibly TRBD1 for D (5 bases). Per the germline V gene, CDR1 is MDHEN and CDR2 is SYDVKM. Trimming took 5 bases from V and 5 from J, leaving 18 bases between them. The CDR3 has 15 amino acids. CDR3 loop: CASSPTRTPQETQYF. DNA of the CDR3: TGTGCCAGCAGTCCGACACGGACACCTCAGGAGACCCAGTACTTC.

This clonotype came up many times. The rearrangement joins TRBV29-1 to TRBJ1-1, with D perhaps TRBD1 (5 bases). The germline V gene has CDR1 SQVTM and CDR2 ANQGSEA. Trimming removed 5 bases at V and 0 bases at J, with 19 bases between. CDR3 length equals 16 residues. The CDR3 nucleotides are TGCAGCGTTACCGGGACCGCCTCGGACATGAACACTGAAGCTTTCTTT. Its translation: CSVTGTASDMNTEAFF.

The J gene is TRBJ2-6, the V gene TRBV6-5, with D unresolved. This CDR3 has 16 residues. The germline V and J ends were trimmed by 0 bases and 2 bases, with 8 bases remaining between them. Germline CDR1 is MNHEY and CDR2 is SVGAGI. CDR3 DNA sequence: TGTGCCAGCAGTTACTCGACAAGGACTGGGGCCAACGTCCTGACTTTC. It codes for CASSYSTRTGANVLTF.

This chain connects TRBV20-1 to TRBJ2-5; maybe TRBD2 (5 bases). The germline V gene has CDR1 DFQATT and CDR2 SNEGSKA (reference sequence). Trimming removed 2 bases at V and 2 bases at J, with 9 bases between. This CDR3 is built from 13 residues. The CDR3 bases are TGCAGTGCTAGACAACTAGTGCAAGAGACCCAGTACTTC. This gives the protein CSARQLVQETQYF.

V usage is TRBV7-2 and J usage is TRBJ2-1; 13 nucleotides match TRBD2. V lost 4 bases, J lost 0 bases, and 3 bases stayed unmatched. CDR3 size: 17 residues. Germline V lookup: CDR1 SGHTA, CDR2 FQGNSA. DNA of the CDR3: TGTGCCAGCAGCTCTCGGACTAGCGGGAGCTCCTACAATGAGCAGTTCTTC. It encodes CASSSRTSGSSYNEQFF.

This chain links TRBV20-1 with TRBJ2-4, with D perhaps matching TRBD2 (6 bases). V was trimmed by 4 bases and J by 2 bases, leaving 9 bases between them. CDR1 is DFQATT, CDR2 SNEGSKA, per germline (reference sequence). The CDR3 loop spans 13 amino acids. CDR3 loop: CSATGGTKNIQYF. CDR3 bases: TGCAGTGCTACCGGCGGGACCAAAAACATTCAGTACTTC.

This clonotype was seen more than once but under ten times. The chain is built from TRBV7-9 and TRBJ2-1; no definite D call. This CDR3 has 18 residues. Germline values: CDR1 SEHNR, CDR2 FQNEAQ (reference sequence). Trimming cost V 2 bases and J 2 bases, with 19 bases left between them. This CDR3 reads CASSLSPLLQTPYNEQFF. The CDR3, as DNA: TGTGCCAGCAGCTTAAGTCCCCTCCTCCAAACGCCCTACAATGAGCAGTTCTTC. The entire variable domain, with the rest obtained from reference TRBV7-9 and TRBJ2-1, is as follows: DTGVSQNPRHKITKRGQNVTFRCDPISEHNRLYWYRQTLGQGPEFLTYFQNEAQLEKSRLLSDRFSAERPKGSFSTLEIQRTEQGDSAMYLCASSLSPLLQTPYNEQFFGPGTRLTVL.

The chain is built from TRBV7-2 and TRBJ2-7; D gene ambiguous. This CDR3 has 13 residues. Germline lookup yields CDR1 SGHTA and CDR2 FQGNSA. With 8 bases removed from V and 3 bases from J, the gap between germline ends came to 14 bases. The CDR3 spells CASSAYFLYEQYF. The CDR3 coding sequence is TGTGCCAGCTCAGCTTACTTTCTCTACGAGCAGTACTTC. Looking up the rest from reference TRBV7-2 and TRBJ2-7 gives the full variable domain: GAGVSQSPSNKVTEKGKDVELRCDPISGHTALYWYRQSLGQGLEFLIYFQGNSAPDKSGLPSDRFSAERTGGSVSTLTIQRTQQEDSAVYLCASSAYFLYEQYFGPGTRLTVT.

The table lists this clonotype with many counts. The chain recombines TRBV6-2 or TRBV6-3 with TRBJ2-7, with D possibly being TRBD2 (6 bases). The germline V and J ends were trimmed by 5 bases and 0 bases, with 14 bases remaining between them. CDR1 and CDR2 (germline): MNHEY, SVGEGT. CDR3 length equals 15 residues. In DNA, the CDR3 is TGTGCCAGCAGTCCCACTGGGGACTTCTCCTACGAGCAGTACTTC. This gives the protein CASSPTGDFSYEQYF.

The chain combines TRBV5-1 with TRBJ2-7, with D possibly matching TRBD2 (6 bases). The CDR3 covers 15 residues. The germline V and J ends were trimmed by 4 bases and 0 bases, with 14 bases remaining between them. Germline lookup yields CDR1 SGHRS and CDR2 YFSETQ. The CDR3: CASSAGRLSSYEQYF. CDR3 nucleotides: TGCGCCAGCAGCGCGGGACGGTTGAGCTCCTACGAGCAGTACTTC.

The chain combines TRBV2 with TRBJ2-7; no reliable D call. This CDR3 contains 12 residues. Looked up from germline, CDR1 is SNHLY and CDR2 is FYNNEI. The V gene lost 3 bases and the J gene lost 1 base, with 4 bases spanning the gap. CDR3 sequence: CASSDLSYEQYF. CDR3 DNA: TGTGCCAGCAGTGATCTGTCCTACGAGCAGTACTTC.

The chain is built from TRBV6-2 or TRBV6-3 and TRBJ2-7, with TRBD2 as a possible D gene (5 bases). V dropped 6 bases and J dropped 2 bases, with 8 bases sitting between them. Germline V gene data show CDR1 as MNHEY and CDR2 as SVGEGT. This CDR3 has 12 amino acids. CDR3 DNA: TGTGCCAGCAGGGAGGCGACCTACGAGCAGTACTTC. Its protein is CASREATYEQYF.

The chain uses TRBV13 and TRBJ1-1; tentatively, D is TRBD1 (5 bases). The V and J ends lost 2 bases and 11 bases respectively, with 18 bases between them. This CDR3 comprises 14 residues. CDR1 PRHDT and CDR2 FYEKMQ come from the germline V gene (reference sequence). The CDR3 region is CASSLNGARRRAFF. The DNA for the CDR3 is TGTGCCAGCAGCTTAAACGGGGCTAGGCGTAGGGCTTTCTTT.

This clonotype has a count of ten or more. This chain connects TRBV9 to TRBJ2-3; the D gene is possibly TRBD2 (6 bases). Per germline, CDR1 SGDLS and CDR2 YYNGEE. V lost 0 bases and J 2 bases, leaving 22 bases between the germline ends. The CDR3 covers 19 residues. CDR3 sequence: CASSVGTGVPRRPTDTQYF. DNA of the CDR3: TGTGCCAGCAGCGTAGGAACGGGAGTCCCCCGTCGACCCACAGATACGCAGTATTTT.

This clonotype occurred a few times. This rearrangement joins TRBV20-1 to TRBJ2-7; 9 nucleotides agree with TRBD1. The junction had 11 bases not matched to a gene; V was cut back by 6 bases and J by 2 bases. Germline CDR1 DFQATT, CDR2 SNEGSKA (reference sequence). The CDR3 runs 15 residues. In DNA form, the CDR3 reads TGCAGTGCAGAATACAGGGGGCTGAGGGCCTACGAGCAGTACTTC. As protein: CSAEYRGLRAYEQYF.

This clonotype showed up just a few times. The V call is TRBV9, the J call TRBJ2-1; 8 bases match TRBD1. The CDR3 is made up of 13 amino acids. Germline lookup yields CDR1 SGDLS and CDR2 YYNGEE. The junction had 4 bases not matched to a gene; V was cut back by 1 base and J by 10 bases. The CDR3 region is CASSVTGQGEQFF. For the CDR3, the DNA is TGTGCCAGCAGCGTAACCGGACAGGGCGAGCAGTTCTTC. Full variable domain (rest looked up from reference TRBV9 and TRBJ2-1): DSGVTQTPKHLITATGQRVTLRCSPRSGDLSVYWYQQSLDQGLQFLIQYYNGEERAKGNILERFSAQQFPDLHSELNLSSLELGDSALYFCASSVTGQGEQFFGPGTRLTVL.

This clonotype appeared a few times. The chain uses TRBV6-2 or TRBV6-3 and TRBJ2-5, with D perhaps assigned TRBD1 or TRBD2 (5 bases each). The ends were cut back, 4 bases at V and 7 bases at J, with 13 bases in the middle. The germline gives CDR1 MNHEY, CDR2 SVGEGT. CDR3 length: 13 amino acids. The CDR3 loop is CASSFGTRVTQYF. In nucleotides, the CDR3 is TGTGCCAGCAGTTTCGGGACCCGGGTGACCCAGTACTTC.

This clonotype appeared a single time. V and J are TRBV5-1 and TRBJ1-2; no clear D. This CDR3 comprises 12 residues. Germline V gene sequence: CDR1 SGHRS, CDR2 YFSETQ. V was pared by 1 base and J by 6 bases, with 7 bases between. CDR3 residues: CASSLSGHGYTF. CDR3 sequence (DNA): TGCGCCAGCAGCTTGTCCGGGCATGGCTACACCTTC.

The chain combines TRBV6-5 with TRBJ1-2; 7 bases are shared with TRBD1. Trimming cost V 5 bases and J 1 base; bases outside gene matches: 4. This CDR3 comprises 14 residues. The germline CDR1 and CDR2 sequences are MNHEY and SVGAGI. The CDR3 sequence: CASSLTGNNYGYTF. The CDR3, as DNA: TGTGCCAGCAGTCTGACAGGGAATAACTATGGCTACACCTTC.

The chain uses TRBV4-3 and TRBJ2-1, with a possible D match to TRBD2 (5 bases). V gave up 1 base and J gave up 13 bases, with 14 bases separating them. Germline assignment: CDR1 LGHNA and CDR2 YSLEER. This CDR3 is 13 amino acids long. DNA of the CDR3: TGCGCCAGCAGCCAAGTGGACGGGGAGACCCAGTTCTTC. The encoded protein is CASSQVDGETQFF.

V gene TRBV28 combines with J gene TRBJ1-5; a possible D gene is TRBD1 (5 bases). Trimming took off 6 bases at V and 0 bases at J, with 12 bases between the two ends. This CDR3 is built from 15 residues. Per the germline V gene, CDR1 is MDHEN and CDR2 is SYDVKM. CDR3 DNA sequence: TGTGCCAGCAGAGACGGGGCGAATAGCAATCAGCCCCAGCATTTT. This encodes CASRDGANSNQPQHF.

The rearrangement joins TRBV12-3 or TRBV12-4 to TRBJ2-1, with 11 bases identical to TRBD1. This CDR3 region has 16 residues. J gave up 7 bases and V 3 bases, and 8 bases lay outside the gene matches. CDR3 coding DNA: TGTGCCAGCAGTTTGTCGGGACAGGGGGGTGTAAATGAGCAGTTCTTC. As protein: CASSLSGQGGVNEQFF.

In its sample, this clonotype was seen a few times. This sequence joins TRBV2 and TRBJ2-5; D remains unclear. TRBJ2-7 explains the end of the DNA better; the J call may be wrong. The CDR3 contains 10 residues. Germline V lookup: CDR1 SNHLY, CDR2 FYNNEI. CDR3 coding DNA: TGTGCCAGCCGAAACTACGAGCAGTACTTC. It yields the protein CASRNYEQYF.